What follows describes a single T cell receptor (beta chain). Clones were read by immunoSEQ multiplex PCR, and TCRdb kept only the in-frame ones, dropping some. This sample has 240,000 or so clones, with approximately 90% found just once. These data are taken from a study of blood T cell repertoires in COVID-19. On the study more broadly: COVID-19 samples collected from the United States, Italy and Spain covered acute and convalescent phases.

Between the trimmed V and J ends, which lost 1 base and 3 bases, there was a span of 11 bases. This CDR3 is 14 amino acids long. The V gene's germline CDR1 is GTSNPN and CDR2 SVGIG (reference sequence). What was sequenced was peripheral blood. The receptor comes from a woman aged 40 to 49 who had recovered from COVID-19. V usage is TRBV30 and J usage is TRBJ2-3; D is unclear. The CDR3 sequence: CAWSGPLWTDTQYF. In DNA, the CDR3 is TGTGCCTGGAGTGGTCCCCTATGGACAGATACGCAGTATTTT. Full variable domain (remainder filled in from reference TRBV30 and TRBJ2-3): SQTIHQWPATLVQPVGSPLSLECTVEGTSNPNLYWYRQAAGRGLQLLFYSVGIGQISSEVPQNLSASRPQDRQFILSSKKLLLSDSGFYLCAWSGPLWTDTQYFGPGTRLTVL.